Listed here are 32 T cell receptor beta chains from one sample, sequenced in a study of blood T cell repertoires in COVID-19 (dated by TCRdb to 2018 to 2021). The library was obtained by the immunoSEQ multiplex PCR assay. TCRdb stores this immuneACCESS table with in-frame sequences only. Part of the clones is absent; in the studies checked, under half of the shortfall reflects unresolved V genes, and no reason is known for the rest. For this sample there are 95,000 to 100,000 clones; more than 70% appear just once. The top ten clonotypes cover approximately 10% of the sample. The sample comprised peripheral blood. These receptors were obtained from a woman aged 30 to 39 with acute or convalescent COVID-19.

The rearrangement joins TRBV5-1 to TRBJ1-6; 7 bases align to TRBD1. Germline CDR1 and CDR2: SGHRS and YFSETQ. The CDR3 runs to 15 residues. With V trimmed by 4 bases and J by 5 bases, 6 bases remained unmatched. This CDR3 is CASSRDSPDNSPLHF. The CDR3 nucleotides are TGCGCCAGCAGCCGGGACAGCCCGGATAATTCACCCCTCCACTTT.

The CDR3 here is CAWRALAGYNEQFF. The DNA of the CDR3 is TGTGCCTGGAGGGCCCTAGCGGGGTACAATGAGCAGTTCTTC. This sequence joins TRBV30 and TRBJ2-1; 9 bases are shared with TRBD2. The CDR3 length is 14 residues. V trimming: 3 bases; J trimming: 4 bases; junction bases outside the gene matches: 4. Germline CDR1 GTSNPN, CDR2 SVGIG (reference sequence).

V gene TRBV7-2 combines with J gene TRBJ2-1; weak D call: TRBD2 (6 bases). The V gene lost 5 bases and the J gene lost 0 bases, with 11 bases spanning the gap. The CDR3 contains 15 residues. Germline-derived CDR1 and CDR2 are SGHTA and FQGNSA. In nucleotides, the CDR3 is TGTGCCAGCAGCGGGGCGGGGCTCTCCTACAATGAGCAGTTCTTC. This codes for CASSGAGLSYNEQFF.

The chain uses TRBV12-3 or TRBV12-4 and TRBJ2-2; D is uncertain. Trimming took off 6 bases at V and 1 base at J, with 6 bases between the two ends. This CDR3 contains 13 residues. This CDR3 is CASRSGNTGELFF. The CDR3 nucleotides read TGTGCCAGCAGATCAGGGAACACCGGGGAGCTGTTTTTT.

The chain employs TRBV13 and TRBJ1-4; no clear D. V gave up 2 bases and J gave up 0 bases, with 10 bases separating them. This CDR3 is built from 16 residues. Germline V CDR1 and CDR2: PRHDT, FYEKMQ (reference sequence). The CDR3 sequence: CASSLKEDSTNEKLFF. In nucleotides, the CDR3 is TGTGCCAGCAGCTTAAAGGAGGACTCAACTAATGAAAAACTGTTTTTT.

The chain combines TRBV27 with TRBJ2-7; 9 bases line up with TRBD1. Germline values: CDR1 MNHEY, CDR2 SMNVEV (reference sequence). This CDR3 has 19 amino acids. V was pared by 0 bases and J by 0 bases, with 12 bases of the junction left unmatched. CDR3 loop: CASSLSRRTRDRASYEQYF. The CDR3 region has the DNA TGTGCCAGCAGTTTATCGCGACGTACGCGGGACAGGGCCTCCTACGAGCAGTACTTC.

This clone was detected a few times. The sample holds other DNA sequences that translate to the same CDR3. The chain has TRBV19 and TRBJ2-6; possibly TRBD1 for D (6 bases). Germline-derived CDR1 and CDR2 are LNHDA and SQIVND (reference sequence). The CDR3 extends over 15 amino acids. V lost 6 bases and J 3 bases, leaving 12 bases between the germline ends. CDR3 in amino acids: CASRRQAFGANVLTF. The CDR3 nucleotides read TGTGCCAGTAGACGACAGGCTTTTGGGGCCAACGTCCTGACTTTC.

V is TRBV7-3 and J is TRBJ1-1; 7 bases agree with TRBD1. Germline-derived CDR1 and CDR2 are SGHTA and FQGTGA. Trimming cost V 4 bases and J 1 base; bases outside gene matches: 3. The CDR3 loop spans 14 amino acids. The CDR3 sequence: CASSSQGGNTEAFF. CDR3 bases: TGTGCCAGCAGCTCTCAGGGGGGGAACACTGAAGCTTTCTTT.

This chain uses TRBV5-6 with TRBJ1-3, with D perhaps TRBD1 (6 bases). Germline CDR1 SGHDT, CDR2 YYEEEE. The V end was cut by 5 bases, the J end by 7 bases, with 16 bases between. The length of the CDR3 is 14 residues. This CDR3 reads CASRLQGNVNTIYF. The CDR3 DNA follows: TGTGCCAGCAGATTACAGGGAAATGTGAACACCATATATTTT.

The rearrangement uses TRBV11-3 and TRBJ2-6; weak D call: TRBD2 (6 bases). The CDR3 sequence is 15 residues long. In germline, CDR1 is SGHNT, CDR2 YENEEA. V gave up 1 base and J gave up 3 bases, with 7 bases separating them. The CDR3 protein is CASSLVGSGANVLTF. The DNA for the CDR3 is TGTGCCAGCAGCTTAGTCGGGAGTGGGGCCAACGTCCTGACTTTC.

The sample holds one count of this clone. The chain recombines TRBV24-1 with TRBJ2-2, with TRBD1 as a possible D gene (5 bases). V lost 3 bases to trimming and J lost 9 bases, with 16 bases between them. The V gene's germline CDR1 is KGHDR and CDR2 SFDVKD. The CDR3 is made up of 15 amino acids. The CDR3 is CATSDTGPGNRELFF. The CDR3 DNA follows: TGTGCCACCAGTGATACAGGACCTGGTAACCGGGAGCTGTTTTTT.

J is TRBJ2-1 and V is TRBV18; the match to TRBD1 covers 9 bases. The CDR3 consists of 15 residues. Germline trimming cut 3 bases from V and 10 bases from J; bases unmatched to any gene: 10. Germline-derived CDR1 and CDR2 are KGHSH and LQKENI. The CDR3 nucleotides are TGTGCCAGCTCACCCCGGACAGGGGTACCGCCCGAGCAGTTCTTC. It is translated as CASSPRTGVPPEQFF. The variable domain in full, completed from reference TRBV18 and TRBJ2-1, reads NAGVMQNPRHLVRRRGQEARLRCSPMKGHSHVYWYRQLPEEGLKFMVYLQKENIIDESGMPKERFSAEFPKEGPSILRIQQVVRGDSAAYFCASSPRTGVPPEQFFGPGTRLTVL.

The CDR3 reads CASSLMAQSTNEKLFF. The CDR3 nucleotides read TGCGCCAGCAGCTTGATGGCTCAATCAACTAATGAAAAACTGTTTTTT. The chain carries TRBV5-1 and TRBJ1-4; no clear D gene. This CDR3 is 16 amino acids long. Germline assignment: CDR1 SGHRS and CDR2 YFSETQ. With 1 base removed from V and 0 bases from J, the gap between germline ends came to 10 bases.

This clone occurred a few times. V gene TRBV19 combines with J gene TRBJ1-5; D gene unclear. Germline V gene lookup returns CDR1 LNHDA and CDR2 SQIVND (reference sequence). The CDR3 is 17 amino acids. The V end was cut by 4 bases, the J end by 1 base, with 17 bases between. For the CDR3, the DNA is TGTGCCAGTAGTACCCCAGGTACGATTCGCAGCAATCAGCCCCAGCATTTT. It is translated as CASSTPGTIRSNQPQHF.

The V and J genes are TRBV20-1 and TRBJ1-6; 9 positions match TRBD1. Germline V gene lookup returns CDR1 DFQATT and CDR2 SNEGSKA (reference sequence). The CDR3 runs to 16 residues. Losses at the gene ends were 3 bases for V and 7 bases for J; bases not matched to a gene: 10. The CDR3 sequence is CSASPFEDRGNSPLHF. Written as DNA, the CDR3 is TGCAGTGCTAGTCCCTTTGAGGACAGGGGAAATTCACCCCTCCACTTT.

This clone was picked up one time. The chain has TRBV6-6 and TRBJ1-2; 9 bases are shared with TRBD1. V lost 2 bases, J lost 8 bases, and 3 bases stayed unmatched. The length of the CDR3 is 13 residues. CDR1 is MNHNY and CDR2 is SVGAGI in the germline V gene (reference sequence). The CDR3 is CASSYMTGGGYTF. CDR3 sequence (DNA): TGTGCCAGCAGTTACATGACAGGGGGAGGCTACACCTTC.

This clone was counted a few times. The rearrangement uses TRBV6-1 and TRBJ1-2; D is unclear. V was clipped by 2 bases and J by 7 bases, with 17 bases between them. Germline loops: CDR1 MNHNS, CDR2 SASEGT. The CDR3 totals 15 residues. The CDR3 coding sequence is TGTGCCAGCAGTGAAATCGACAAGCCCTTCTCTGGCTACACCTTC. Translation gives CASSEIDKPFSGYTF.

About this clone itself: Other DNA sequences of this sample code for an identical CDR3. V is TRBV6-5 and J is TRBJ2-3; perhaps TRBD2 as D (6 bases). Germline V gene lookup returns CDR1 MNHEY and CDR2 SVGAGI. This CDR3 is built from 15 residues. V shed 0 bases and J shed 3 bases, with 10 bases lying between them. The CDR3 loop reads CASSYSGEATDTQYF. DNA for the CDR3: TGTGCCAGCAGTTACTCGGGGGAGGCGACAGATACGCAGTATTTT.

The V and J genes are TRBV28 and TRBJ2-7, with 9 bases matching TRBD1. Trimming removed 5 bases from V and 4 bases from J; junction bases left unmatched: 9. This CDR3 contains 15 residues. The germline V gene has CDR1 MDHEN and CDR2 SYDVKM. CDR3 nucleotide sequence: TGTGCCAGCAGTGAGATCTACGGACAGGGGTACGAGCAGTACTTC. Protein sequence: CASSEIYGQGYEQYF.

The rearrangement links TRBV28 to TRBJ2-3; 8 nucleotides align to TRBD2. CDR3 length equals 15 residues. After removal of 6 bases from V and 8 bases from J, the junction contained 13 bases not matched to a gene. CDR1 and CDR2 (germline): MDHEN, SYDVKM. CDR3 DNA: TGTGCCAGCAGGGCCCTAGGAGCGGGGGAGGGTACGCAGTATTTT. It yields the protein CASRALGAGEGTQYF.

The chain recombines TRBV5-6 with TRBJ2-2, with 10 bases that match TRBD1. The CDR3 covers 16 residues. Trimming removed 4 bases from V and 3 bases from J; junction bases left unmatched: 6. The germline V gene encodes CDR1 SGHDT and CDR2 YYEEEE. CDR3 residues: CASSEDGTGDTGELFF. Written as DNA, the CDR3 is TGTGCCAGCAGCGAGGACGGGACAGGGGACACCGGGGAGCTGTTTTTT.

The V gene is TRBV6-2 or TRBV6-3, the J gene TRBJ1-2; no reliable D call. The germline gives CDR1 MNHEY, CDR2 SVGEGT. The germline V and J ends were trimmed by 7 bases and 8 bases, with 14 bases remaining between them. The CDR3 has 12 amino acids. CDR3 sequence: CASIPRWLGYTF. CDR3 coding DNA: TGTGCCAGCATCCCACGGTGGTTGGGCTACACCTTC.

The chain is built from TRBV3-1 (or the pseudogene TRBV3-2) and TRBJ2-7, with D maybe TRBD2 (5 bases). The CDR3 contains 13 residues. Germline V gene data show CDR1 as LGHDT and CDR2 as YNNKEL (reference sequence). V was clipped by 3 bases and J by 0 bases, with 6 bases between them. CDR3 coding DNA: TGTGCCAGCAGCCACCGGGACTCCTACGAGCAGTACTTC. This encodes CASSHRDSYEQYF.

The V call is TRBV28, the J call TRBJ1-2; D may be TRBD1 (5 bases). From germline, CDR1 is MDHEN and CDR2 SYDVKM. The V and J ends lost 2 bases and 9 bases respectively, with 10 bases between them. This CDR3 is 12 amino acids long. The CDR3 bases are TGTGCCAGCAGTTTAGGGACTCATAGCTACACCTTC. This codes for CASSLGTHSYTF.

The chain has TRBV11-2 and TRBJ2-2; D is possibly TRBD2 (5 bases). CDR1 and CDR2 from the germline V gene are SGHAT and FQNNGV. Trimming left V 0 bases short and J 5 bases short, with 10 bases between. This CDR3 has 15 residues. The CDR3 reads CASSLEGRGTGELFF. The CDR3 DNA reads as TGTGCCAGCAGCTTAGAGGGCCGAGGGACCGGGGAGCTGTTTTTT. The complete variable domain, with remaining parts taken from reference TRBV11-2 and TRBJ2-2, reads EAGVAQSPRYKIIEKRQSVAFWCNPISGHATLYWYQQILGQGPKLLIQFQNNGVVDDSQLPKDRFSAERLKGVDSTLKIQPAKLEDSAVYLCASSLEGRGTGELFFGEGSRLTVL.

This sequence joins TRBV7-9 and TRBJ1-6, with TRBD1 as a possible D gene (5 bases). The CDR3 spans 17 residues. Trimming cost V 6 bases and J 6 bases, with 21 bases left between them. Germline CDR1 and CDR2: SEHNR and FQNEAQ (reference sequence). This CDR3 reads CASSYFKGPDLNSPLHF. The CDR3 coding sequence is TGTGCCAGCAGTTATTTTAAGGGGCCTGATCTTAATTCACCCCTCCACTTT.

The J gene is TRBJ1-1, the V gene TRBV5-4, with D unclear. V lost 2 bases to trimming and J lost 5 bases, with 13 bases between them. CDR1 and CDR2 (germline): SGHNT, YYREEE (reference sequence). The CDR3 consists of 14 residues. CDR3: CASSFGGGVTEAFF. The DNA for the CDR3 is TGTGCCAGCAGCTTTGGAGGCGGCGTGACTGAAGCTTTCTTT.

This clone occurred once. This chain links TRBV3-1 (or the pseudogene TRBV3-2) with TRBJ2-1; a weak D match, TRBD2 (6 bases). Germline lookup yields CDR1 LGHDT and CDR2 YNNKEL (reference sequence). This CDR3 has 14 amino acids. V shed 3 bases and J shed 6 bases, with 12 bases lying between them. This chain's CDR3 is CASSHRPAGNEQFF. Written as DNA, the CDR3 is TGTGCCAGCAGCCACCGTCCAGCGGGCAATGAGCAGTTCTTC.

Only one count was recorded for this clone. V and J are TRBV7-2 and TRBJ1-1; D is perhaps TRBD1 (6 bases). Trimming removed 1 base at V and 4 bases at J, with 13 bases between. CDR1 and CDR2 (germline): SGHTA, FQGNSA. The length of the CDR3 is 15 residues. The CDR3 loop reads CASSLGHQGGTEAFF. The CDR3 DNA reads as TGTGCCAGCAGCTTAGGACACCAAGGGGGCACTGAAGCTTTCTTT.

The chain carries TRBV4-1 and TRBJ1-2; D may be TRBD1 (6 bases). The V gene lost 0 bases and the J gene lost 8 bases, with 7 bases spanning the gap. Germline values: CDR1 MGHRA, CDR2 YSYEKL. The CDR3 extends over 12 amino acids. The CDR3 coding sequence is TGCGCCAGCAGCCAAGATCAGGGGGGCTACACCTTC. It yields the protein CASSQDQGGYTF.

V gene TRBV7-2 combines with J gene TRBJ2-7; D is unresolved. The CDR3 has 14 amino acids. Trimming shortened V by 1 base and J by 3 bases, and 10 bases separated the two germline ends. Germline V gene data show CDR1 as SGHTA and CDR2 as FQGNSA. Here the CDR3 DNA reads TGTGCCAGCAGCTTAGGTTACAGATACTACGAGCAGTACTTC. Translating it yields CASSLGYRYYEQYF.

This clone was recorded a few times. The chain recombines TRBV7-8 with TRBJ2-3, with D possibly being TRBD1 (5 bases). This CDR3 contains 16 residues. Germline V CDR1 and CDR2: SGHVS, FQNEAQ. Trimming stripped 6 bases from V and 10 bases from J, with 26 bases between. CDR3 bases: TGTGCCAGCAGTCCAGGGAATCCCATCCCCTTGGCCGCGCAGTATTTT. It specifies CASSPGNPIPLAAQYF.